This record covers a single TCR beta chain. What it binds is unknown. Germline V CDR1 and CDR2: MNHEY, SVGAGI. V lost 4 bases to trimming and J lost 6 bases, with 13 bases between them. CDR3 length: 14 amino acids. Here immunoSEQ multiplex PCR was the method, and the copy in TCRdb shows in-frame clones only, minus some. The table lists 100,000 to 150,000 clones, 86% of them singletons. The data derive from a study of T cell responses to AZD1222 COVID-19 vaccine. Study conclusions and caveats: No day 14 peak samples; only post-peak repertoires were characterized.

The sequences come from peripheral blood, collected on day 0 of AZD1222 vaccination. The rearrangement uses TRBV6-5 and TRBJ1-5, with D perhaps TRBD1 (6 bases). The clonotype originates from an adult in good health. CDR3 bases: TGTGCCAGCAGTTTACACAGGGTTTCTCAGCCCCAGCATTTT. It specifies CASSLHRVSQPQHF.